The 25 T cell receptor beta chains listed next were all sequenced from one sample in a study of vaccination effects on CD4 cells after COVID-19 (dated by TCRdb to 2022 to 2024). The library was made by the immunoSEQ multiplex PCR assay. In its TCRdb copy, this immuneACCESS table keeps in-frame sequences only and misses some clones. Where compared with another copy, unresolved V genes explain less than half of these, and the others have no known cause. A total of about 74,000 clones appear in this sample, 75% to 80% of them only once. The top ten constitute around 2.1% of the sample. After approximately 11 days of culture, CD4+ T cells were isolated with the EasySep CD4+ T cell isolation kit. The antigens for these receptors are not known. This material consisted of CD4+ T cells from PBMCs cultured without peptide, taken before COVID-19 vaccination. The receptor source for this set is a human donor who received a COVID-19 vaccine.

This sequence joins TRBV19 and TRBJ1-5; D is unclear. Germline CDR1 LNHDA, CDR2 SQIVND (reference sequence). This CDR3 has 13 residues. With 4 bases removed from V and 1 base from J, the gap between germline ends came to 5 bases. The CDR3 reads CASSSMSNQPQHF. The CDR3 nucleotides are TGTGCCAGTAGTAGTATGAGCAATCAGCCCCAGCATTTT.

This rearrangement joins TRBV30 to TRBJ1-5; D unresolved. The germline V gene encodes CDR1 GTSNPN and CDR2 SVGIG (reference sequence). V was clipped by 0 bases and J by 3 bases, with 12 bases between them. The CDR3 is 15 amino acids. CDR3 protein: CAWSVAGIDNQPQHF. As DNA, the CDR3 is TGTGCCTGGAGTGTTGCGGGGATTGACAATCAGCCCCAGCATTTT.

The chain carries TRBV4-1 and TRBJ2-6; no clear D gene. The V end lost 2 bases, the J end lost 0 bases, and 14 bases lay between the germline ends. This CDR3 is 18 amino acids long. From germline, CDR1 is MGHRA and CDR2 YSYEKL. The CDR3 sequence: CASSQLDMIPSGANVLTF. Written as DNA, the CDR3 is TGCGCCAGCAGCCAACTAGACATGATTCCCTCTGGGGCCAACGTCCTGACTTTC.

This clone appeared a single time. V is TRBV7-8 and J is TRBJ1-6; the match to TRBD1 covers 8 bases. Trimming took 5 bases from V and 8 from J; bases not matched to a gene: 8. CDR1 is SGHVS, CDR2 FQNEAQ, per germline. The CDR3 has 15 residues. The DNA of the CDR3 is TGTGCCAGCAGCCTACGGGACAGGTCGGATTCACCCCTCCACTTT. This sequence encodes CASSLRDRSDSPLHF.

Turning to this clone: Within the sample, other DNA sequences also encode this same CDR3. The V and J genes are TRBV18 and TRBJ1-1; D perhaps matches TRBD1 (5 bases). Trimming left V 2 bases short and J 8 bases short, with 9 bases between. The CDR3 consists of 12 residues. Per the germline V gene, CDR1 is KGHSH and CDR2 is LQKENI. The CDR3 DNA is TGTGCCAGCTCACCAGCGGGGGACGAAGCTTTCTTT. This gives the protein CASSPAGDEAFF.

The V and J genes are TRBV9 and TRBJ1-3, with TRBD1 as a possible D gene (6 bases). The CDR3 has 15 amino acids. V lost 4 bases, J lost 0 bases, and 11 bases lay in between. Germline CDR1 and CDR2: SGDLS and YYNGEE. The CDR3 nucleotides read TGTGCCAGCAGCCCCCCAGGGGCCTCTGGAAACACCATATATTTT. This gives the protein CASSPPGASGNTIYF.

The chain carries TRBV5-4 and TRBJ2-3, with a tentative D call TRBD2 (6 bases). Trimming left V 4 bases short and J 6 bases short, with 18 bases between. This CDR3 spans 15 amino acids. Germline V gene sequence: CDR1 SGHNT, CDR2 YYREEE (reference sequence). CDR3: CASSDGVTSPDTQYF. The CDR3 coding sequence is TGTGCCAGCAGCGATGGGGTTACTAGCCCCGATACGCAGTATTTT.

The V gene is TRBV5-1, the J gene TRBJ2-1; possible D gene TRBD1, 6 bases. Germline lookup yields CDR1 SGHRS and CDR2 YFSETQ. Trimming left V 4 bases short and J 1 base short, with 9 bases between. The CDR3 covers 14 residues. The CDR3, as DNA: TGCGCCAGCAGCCAACAGGGTTCCTACAATGAGCAGTTCTTC. Protein sequence: CASSQQGSYNEQFF.

V usage is TRBV28 and J usage is TRBJ2-5; 10 positions agree with TRBD2. V trimming: 8 bases; J trimming: 6 bases; junction bases outside the gene matches: 12. Looked up from germline, CDR1 is MDHEN and CDR2 is SYDVKM. The CDR3 consists of 15 residues. The CDR3: CASLTPGLALKTQYF. In DNA, the CDR3 is TGTGCCAGCCTGACCCCGGGACTAGCGTTAAAGACCCAGTACTTC.

As DNA, the CDR3 is TGTGCCAGCAGCCACGATAAGGGGGCGCCTGGCTACACCTTC. Protein product: CASSHDKGAPGYTF. The rearrangement links TRBV3-1 (or the pseudogene TRBV3-2) to TRBJ1-2, with 7 bases identical to TRBD1. V dropped 3 bases and J dropped 7; count of bases not matched to a gene: 8. Germline V gene data show CDR1 as LGHDT and CDR2 as YNNKEL (reference sequence). The CDR3 covers 14 residues.

The CDR3 protein is CASSAQVGYDTQYF. The CDR3 DNA reads as TGTGCCAGCAGCGCCCAGGTGGGGTACGATACGCAGTATTTT. The chain has TRBV7-2 and TRBJ2-3; D ambiguous. V was clipped by 5 bases and J by 6 bases, with 15 bases between them. Per germline, CDR1 SGHTA and CDR2 FQGNSA. The CDR3 totals 14 residues.

This clone was recorded only once. V and J are TRBV7-9 and TRBJ1-1; D gene unclear. The germline V and J ends were trimmed by 3 bases and 4 bases, with 9 bases remaining between them. CDR1 and CDR2 (germline): SEHNR, FQNEAQ (reference sequence). The CDR3 consists of 13 residues. This CDR3 is CASSFSQSTEAFF. The CDR3 coding sequence is TGTGCCAGCAGCTTTTCACAGTCCACTGAAGCTTTCTTT.

A note on this clone: Germline is not matched at one junction end, which may reflect a read error. The chain has TRBV18 and TRBJ1-2, with D perhaps matching TRBD1 (5 bases). The CDR3 covers 16 residues. Germline CDR1 reads KGHSH; CDR2 reads LQKENI. The CDR3 bases are TGTGCCAGCTCACCACCGAGGCAGGCCGGTGCAGGGAAAAACTTCTTC. Protein sequence: CASSPPRQAGAGKNFF.

V is TRBV28 and J is TRBJ1-3; D remains ambiguous. Trimming pared 7 bases from V and 0 bases from J, leaving 19 bases between. The length of the CDR3 is 17 residues. CDR1 is MDHEN and CDR2 is SYDVKM in the germline V gene. The CDR3 protein is CASTLPSGDSSGNTIYF. CDR3 DNA sequence: TGTGCCAGCACCCTCCCCTCGGGTGACTCCTCTGGAAACACCATATATTTT.

The chain carries TRBV19 and TRBJ1-5; 10 bases fit TRBD1. Per germline, CDR1 LNHDA and CDR2 SQIVND (reference sequence). There are 15 residues in the CDR3. Trimming at V came to 3 bases and at J to 4 bases, leaving 3 bases not matched to a gene. The CDR3 coding sequence is TGTGCCAGTAGTATGACAGGGGGCGGGAATCAGCCCCAGCATTTT. As protein: CASSMTGGGNQPQHF.

This clone was seen a few times. The genes are TRBV2 and TRBJ2-7; 8 nucleotides agree with TRBD1. J gave up 4 bases and V 7 bases, and 3 bases lay outside the gene matches. Germline loops: CDR1 SNHLY, CDR2 FYNNEI. CDR3 size: 12 residues. The CDR3, as DNA: TGTGCCAGCACGCAGGGGGCTTACGAGCAGTACGTC. Translation gives CASTQGAYEQYV.

V usage is TRBV6-1 and J usage is TRBJ2-7; D may be TRBD2 (5 bases). This CDR3 is 16 amino acids long. CDR1 MNHNS and CDR2 SASEGT come from the germline V gene. Deletions cut 2 bases from V and 0 bases from J, with 14 bases between. For the CDR3, the DNA is TGTGCCAGCAGTGAATATCCGGGAACTAGCTCCTACGAGCAGTACGTC. The encoded protein is CASSEYPGTSSYEQYV.

The chain is built from TRBV15 and TRBJ2-7; 11 bases map to TRBD2. The CDR3 loop spans 18 amino acids. V trimming: 2 bases; J trimming: 12 bases; junction bases outside the gene matches: 21. Germline CDR1 and CDR2: LNHNV and YYDKDF (reference sequence). This CDR3 is CATSRSISGASGGNGMYV. CDR3 bases: TGTGCCACCAGCAGATCTATCAGCGGGGCTAGCGGGGGGAACGGAATGTACGTC.

The chain carries TRBV6-6 and TRBJ2-7, with D possibly TRBD1 on 6 matching bases. This CDR3 has 12 residues. In germline, CDR1 is MNHNY, CDR2 SVGAGI (reference sequence). Trimming shortened V by 6 bases and J by 2 bases, and 8 bases separated the two germline ends. CDR3 coding DNA: TGTGCCAGCAGGGACAGCACCTACGAGCAGTACGTC. Its translation: CASRDSTYEQYV.

This chain links TRBV28 with TRBJ2-5; 10 nucleotides line up with TRBD1. Germline V gives CDR1 MDHEN, CDR2 SYDVKM. This CDR3 contains 14 residues. Losses at the gene ends were 5 bases for V and 4 bases for J; bases not matched to a gene: 4. CDR3 in DNA: TGTGCCAGCAGTCACCGGGACAGGGGAGAGACCCAGTACTTC. This sequence encodes CASSHRDRGETQYF.

The chain uses TRBV5-8 and TRBJ2-2; perhaps TRBD2 as D (6 bases). The CDR3 runs to 16 residues. The germline V and J ends were trimmed by 5 bases and 4 bases, with 18 bases remaining between them. The germline CDR1 and CDR2 sequences are SGHTS and YDEGEE. The CDR3 region has the DNA TGTGCCAGCAGACCTCAGGGACGGGGGAGCACCGGGGAGCTGTTTTTT. This translates into CASRPQGRGSTGELFF.

J is TRBJ1-1 and V is TRBV28; TRBD1 agrees at 7 bases. V was clipped by 6 bases and J by 1 base; unmatched bases: 5. Germline CDR1 and CDR2: MDHEN and SYDVKM. The CDR3 loop spans 14 amino acids. CDR3 nucleotides: TGTGCCAGCAGGGGGAACAGGGGGAACACTGAAGCTTTCTTT. This encodes CASRGNRGNTEAFF.

The genes are TRBV5-1 and TRBJ2-1, with 9 bases lining up with TRBD2. CDR3 length: 16 residues. Germline CDR1 is SGHRS and CDR2 is YFSETQ. V lost 1 base to trimming and J lost 0 bases; unmatched junction nucleotides: 2. CDR3: CASSLIAGASYNEQFF. The DNA of the CDR3 is TGCGCCAGCAGCTTGATAGCGGGGGCCTCCTACAATGAGCAGTTCTTC.

The chain couples TRBV3-1 (or the pseudogene TRBV3-2) to TRBJ1-2; 9 bases line up with TRBD1. The CDR3 runs 15 residues. Germline values: CDR1 LGHDT, CDR2 YNNKEL (reference sequence). The V and J ends lost 6 bases and 6 bases, in that order; junction bases with no gene match: 11. The CDR3 loop is CASRGYRTGENGYTF. DNA of the CDR3: TGTGCCAGCAGGGGCTACAGGACAGGGGAGAATGGCTACACCTTC.

V is TRBV18 and J is TRBJ2-3; D is possibly TRBD1 (6 bases). Germline-derived CDR1 and CDR2 are KGHSH and LQKENI. Trimming took off 3 bases at V and 1 base at J, with 17 bases between the two ends. The length of the CDR3 is 17 residues. CDR3 coding DNA: TGTGCCAGCTCACCCTCCACAGGGTACGGCGGCACAGATACGCAGTATTTT. This codes for CASSPSTGYGGTDTQYF.